This T cell receptor beta chain was sequenced for a study of blood T cell repertoires in COVID-19. The repertoire was sequenced with immunoSEQ multiplex PCR; TCRdb's copy has only in-frame clones and lacks some. This sample has 140,000 to 150,000 clones, with 60% to 85% found just once. The source is a man between 45 and 60 years old with acute or convalescent COVID-19. Sequencing was carried out using peripheral blood.

The CDR3 protein is CASSLARWRGADTQYF. The CDR3 DNA reads as TGCGCCAGCAGCTTGGCCAGGTGGCGGGGGGCCGATACGCAGTATTTT. This chain joins TRBV5-1 and TRBJ2-3, with 8 nucleotides matching TRBD2. Germline V gene sequence: CDR1 SGHRS, CDR2 YFSETQ. Trimming at V came to 0 bases and at J to 6 bases, leaving 9 bases not matched to a gene. This CDR3 has 16 residues.